This T cell receptor beta chain stems from a study of T cells in Graves' hyperthyroidism and ophthalmopathy. Whole-study results and caveats: In simple terms, a model built on 13 V-J features told ophthalmopathy apart from stable hyperthyroidism. Model-based prediction identified ophthalmopathy a median roughly 6.1 months prior to its onset.

The V end was cut by 5 bases, the J end by 4 bases, with 10 bases between. The germline V gene has CDR1 SGHAT and CDR2 FQNNGV. The CDR3 runs to 13 residues. This clonotype was observed many times. As yet, its antigen is unknown. Clinical symptoms, serum thyroxine, TRAb, thyroid ultrasound and orbital computed tomography established diagnosis. The investigators amplified TCR beta CDR3 regions from RNA transcripts. The TCR CDR3 first-round RT-PCR relied on the HTBI primer set. TCRdb passed the multiplex PCR reads through MiXCR, listing each CDR3 protein once. The sample has hundreds of thousands of distinct CDR3 sequences, 16% seen once.

The sequence came from a woman between 18 and 30 years old with Graves' hyperthyroidism. Sample: blood. V usage is TRBV11-2 and J usage is TRBJ2-3; no definite D call. CDR3 amino acids: CASSVSRADTQYF. The CDR3 DNA sequence: TGTGCCAGCAGCGTCAGCAGAGCAGATACGCAGTATTTT.